Shown below are 15 T cell receptor beta chains from a single sample sequenced in a study of blood T cell repertoires in COVID-19 (dated by TCRdb to 2020 to 2021). The library relied on the immunoSEQ multiplex PCR assay. Imported from immuneACCESS, the table was reduced by TCRdb to in-frame sequences with V and J called. These copies leave out some clones; in studies compared against another copy, an unresolved V gene accounts for under half, and the cause of the remainder is not known. This sample gives 200,000 to 250,000 clones in total; roughly 80% of them show up just once. 7.5% to 9% of the sample belongs to the ten largest clones. The sequenced sample consisted of peripheral blood. These receptors originate from an elderly woman with COVID-19, enrolled during active disease.

As regards this clone: Compared with germline, one end of the junction differs, possibly owing to a read error. CDR3 bases: TGTGCCAGCACCCCAACACAGGCTCCCTTC. Protein sequence: CASTPTQAPF. The V and J genes are TRBV27 and TRBJ1-2, with D possibly being TRBD1 (5 bases). The CDR3 has 10 residues. The germline V gene encodes CDR1 MNHEY and CDR2 SMNVEV (reference sequence).

This clone was seen a few times. This chain joins TRBV6-6 and TRBJ2-2, with D perhaps matching TRBD2 (6 bases). V lost 5 bases to trimming and J lost 7 bases, with 20 bases between them. The CDR3 has 16 amino acids. Germline V gene lookup returns CDR1 MNHNY and CDR2 SVGAGI (reference sequence). The CDR3 protein is CASSHPGLPRGGELFF. The CDR3 nucleotides read TGTGCCAGCAGTCACCCGGGACTCCCGAGGGGCGGGGAGCTGTTTTTT.

Only one count was recorded for this clone. The CDR3 region is CASSSTGVGQPQHF. In nucleotides, the CDR3 is TGTGCCAGTAGTTCAACAGGGGTAGGTCAGCCCCAGCATTTT. The rearrangement joins TRBV19 to TRBJ1-5; 7 nucleotides align to TRBD1. Germline values: CDR1 LNHDA, CDR2 SQIVND (reference sequence). This CDR3 is 14 amino acids long. V shed 5 bases, J shed 6 bases, and the junction held 7 bases outside the gene matches.

To note about this clone: The junction does not match germline at one end; this may be a read error. V and J are TRBV7-7 and TRBJ2-1, with a tentative D call TRBD1 (5 bases). The V gene's germline CDR1 is SSHAT and CDR2 FNYEAQ (reference sequence). This CDR3 is 15 amino acids long. The CDR3 DNA is TGTGCTAGCAGCTTAGGCCAGGGATCCTACAATGAGCAGTTCTTC. This sequence encodes CASSLGQGSYNEQFF.

This chain uses TRBV7-9 with TRBJ1-6; TRBD1 is a possible D gene (5 bases). There are 13 residues in the CDR3. Germline V gene sequence: CDR1 SEHNR, CDR2 FQNEAQ (reference sequence). The CDR3 region is CAVPRGDNSPLHF. The CDR3 coding sequence is TGTGCGGTCCCCCGCGGGGACAATTCACCCCTCCACTTT.

V gene TRBV6-6 combines with J gene TRBJ2-3; maybe TRBD1 (6 bases). The germline gives CDR1 MNHNY, CDR2 SVGAGI (reference sequence). V lost 10 bases and J 2 bases, leaving 22 bases between the germline ends. CDR3 length equals 16 residues. CDR3 coding DNA: TGTGCCAACCGCCGGTGGGGGCAGATCATCACAGATACGCAGTATTTT. It yields the protein CANRRWGQIITDTQYF.

V usage is TRBV11-1 and J usage is TRBJ2-5, with 7 bases identical to TRBD1. The CDR3 runs 14 residues. Germline assignment: CDR1 SGHAT and CDR2 FQDESV (reference sequence). Germline trimming cut 4 bases from V and 5 bases from J; bases unmatched to any gene: 7. The CDR3 sequence is CASSSTGVGETQYF. CDR3 DNA: TGTGCCAGCAGCTCCACAGGGGTTGGGGAGACCCAGTACTTC.

The rearrangement uses TRBV5-1 and TRBJ1-4, with D uncertain. Trimming took 2 bases from V and 4 from J, leaving 6 bases between them. The germline gives CDR1 SGHRS, CDR2 YFSETQ. The CDR3 has 13 residues. This chain's CDR3 is CASSFSVNEKLFF. CDR3 nucleotides: TGCGCCAGCAGCTTCAGCGTTAATGAAAAACTGTTTTTT.

In its sample, this clone was seen a few times. The rearrangement joins TRBV7-9 to TRBJ2-3; 7 bases line up with TRBD1. V lost 5 bases and J lost 2; bases outside the gene matches: 10. The CDR3 is made up of 16 amino acids. Germline V gene sequence: CDR1 SEHNR, CDR2 FQNEAQ (reference sequence). For the CDR3, the DNA is TGTGCCAGCAGCCCACGTATAGGGGGCTTCACAGATACGCAGTATTTT. As protein: CASSPRIGGFTDTQYF.

CDR3 loop: CASRLAGDTGELFF. The CDR3 DNA follows: TGCGCCAGCCGCCTAGCGGGAGACACCGGGGAGCTGTTTTTT. This chain uses TRBV5-1 with TRBJ2-2; 10 bases match TRBD2. Germline CDR1 is SGHRS and CDR2 is YFSETQ. V trimming: 7 bases; J trimming: 3 bases; junction bases outside the gene matches: 3. This CDR3 region has 14 residues.

As to this clone: Other DNA sequences of this sample code for an identical CDR3. The V call is TRBV28, the J call TRBJ1-5; the match to TRBD1 covers 7 bases. Germline values: CDR1 MDHEN, CDR2 SYDVKM. There are 16 residues in the CDR3. The V and J ends lost 1 base and 2 bases, in that order; junction bases with no gene match: 5. CDR3 amino acids: CASSLFGTGGNQPQHF. In nucleotides, the CDR3 is TGTGCCAGCAGTTTATTCGGAACAGGGGGCAATCAGCCCCAGCATTTT.

This clone came up many times. J is TRBJ2-7 and V is TRBV2; D is undetermined. This CDR3 has 13 amino acids. V lost 7 bases and J 6 bases, leaving 16 bases between the germline ends. Germline V gene lookup returns CDR1 SNHLY and CDR2 FYNNEI. Here the CDR3 DNA reads TGTGCCAGCACCCTGGGCGCCGCCTCCGAGCAGTACTTC. It yields the protein CASTLGAASEQYF.

The table lists this clone with a few counts. The CDR3 nucleotides are TGTGCCAGCAGCGGGACCCCCGGGCTCAGGGGCGAGCAGTACTTC. Its translation: CASSGTPGLRGEQYF. V gene TRBV9 combines with J gene TRBJ2-7; possible D gene TRBD1, 6 bases. This CDR3 is 15 amino acids long. Germline lookup yields CDR1 SGDLS and CDR2 YYNGEE. V dropped 3 bases and J dropped 6 bases, with 19 bases sitting between them.

This clone was observed a handful of times. This chain uses TRBV7-9 with TRBJ1-1; D is uncertain. Per germline, CDR1 SEHNR and CDR2 FQNEAQ (reference sequence). This CDR3 contains 15 residues. Trimming stripped 7 bases from V and 2 bases from J, with 17 bases between. The chain's CDR3 is CASINSGTSNTEAFF. CDR3 DNA sequence: TGTGCCAGCATCAATTCGGGAACCAGTAACACTGAAGCTTTCTTT.

The chain employs TRBV9 and TRBJ2-4; 10 bases are shared with TRBD2. CDR3 length equals 15 residues. The germline V gene has CDR1 SGDLS and CDR2 YYNGEE. Losses at the gene ends were 0 bases for V and 8 bases for J; bases not matched to a gene: 5. CDR3 sequence reads: CASSVDSSGSYIQYF. CDR3 coding DNA: TGTGCCAGCAGCGTAGATTCTAGCGGGAGTTACATTCAGTACTTC.